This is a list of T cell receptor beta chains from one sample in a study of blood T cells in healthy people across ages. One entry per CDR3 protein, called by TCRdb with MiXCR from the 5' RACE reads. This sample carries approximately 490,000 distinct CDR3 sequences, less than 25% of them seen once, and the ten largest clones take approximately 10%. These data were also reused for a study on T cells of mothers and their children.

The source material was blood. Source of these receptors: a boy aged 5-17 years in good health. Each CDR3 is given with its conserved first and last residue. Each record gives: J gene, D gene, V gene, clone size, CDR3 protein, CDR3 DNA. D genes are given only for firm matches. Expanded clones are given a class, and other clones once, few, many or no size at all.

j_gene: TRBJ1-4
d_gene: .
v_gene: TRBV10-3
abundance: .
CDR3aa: CAITSGGPNEKLFF
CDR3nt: TGTGCCATCACCTCAGGAGGGCCTAATGAAAAACTGTTTTTT

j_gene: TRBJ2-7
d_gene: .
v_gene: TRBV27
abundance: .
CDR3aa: CASSFRDASSYEQYF
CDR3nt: TGTGCCAGCAGTTTCAGGGACGCGAGCTCCTACGAGCAGTACTTC

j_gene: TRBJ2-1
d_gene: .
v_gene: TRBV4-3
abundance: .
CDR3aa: CASSQDRRGGGIEQFF
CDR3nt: TGCGCCAGCAGCCAAGATCGTCGGGGAGGTGGTATTGAGCAGTTCTTC

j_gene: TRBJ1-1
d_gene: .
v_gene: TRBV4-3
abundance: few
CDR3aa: CASSQEGGRSTEAFF
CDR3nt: TGCGCCAGCAGCCAAGAGGGCGGCAGGTCCACTGAAGCTTTCTTT

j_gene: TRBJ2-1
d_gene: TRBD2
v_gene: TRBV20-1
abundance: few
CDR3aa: CSALGLAVSYNEQFF
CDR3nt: TGCAGTGCCCTGGGACTAGCGGTCTCCTACAATGAGCAGTTCTTC

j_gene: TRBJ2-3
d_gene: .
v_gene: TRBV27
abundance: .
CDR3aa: CASSTRTSSTDTQYF
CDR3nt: TGTGCCAGCAGTACCAGAACTTCTAGCACAGATACGCAGTATTTT

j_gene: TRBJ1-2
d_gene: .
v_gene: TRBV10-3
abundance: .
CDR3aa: CAISESVDSRSHTF
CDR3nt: TGTGCCATCAGTGAGTCTGTTGACTCACGAAGTCACACCTTC

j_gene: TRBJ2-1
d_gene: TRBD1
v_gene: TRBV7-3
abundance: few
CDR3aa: CASSPGQGAKNEQFF
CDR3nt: TGTGCCAGCAGCCCCGGACAGGGGGCGAAAAATGAGCAGTTCTTC

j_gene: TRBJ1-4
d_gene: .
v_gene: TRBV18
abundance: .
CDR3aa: CASSPGSEEKLFF
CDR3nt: TGTGCCAGCTCACCAGGGTCAGAGGAAAAACTGTTTTTT

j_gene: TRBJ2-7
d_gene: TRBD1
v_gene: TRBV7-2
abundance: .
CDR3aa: CASSRDSGGYEQYF
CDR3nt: TGTGCCAGCAGCCGGGACAGTGGTGGGTACGAGCAGTACTTC

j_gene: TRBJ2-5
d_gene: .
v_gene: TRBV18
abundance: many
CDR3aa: CASSPSRIQETQYF
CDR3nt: TGTGCCAGCTCACCCAGCAGAATCCAAGAGACCCAGTACTTC

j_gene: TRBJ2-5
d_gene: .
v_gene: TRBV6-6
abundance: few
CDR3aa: CASSAGFWETQYF
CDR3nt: TGTGCCAGCAGCGCAGGGTTTTGGGAGACCCAGTACTTC

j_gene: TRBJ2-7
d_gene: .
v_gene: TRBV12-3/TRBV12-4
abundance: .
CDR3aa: CASSRTGTPSYEQYF
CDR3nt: TGTGCCAGCAGTCGAACCGGGACGCCATCCTACGAGCAGTACTTC

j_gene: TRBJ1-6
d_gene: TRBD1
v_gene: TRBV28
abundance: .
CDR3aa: CASSSGQVVRAPLHF
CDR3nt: TGTGCCAGCAGTTCGGGACAGGTTGTGAGGGCACCCCTCCACTTT

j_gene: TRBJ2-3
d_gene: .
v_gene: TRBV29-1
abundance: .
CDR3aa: CSVNVRSTDTQYF
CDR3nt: TGCAGCGTTAATGTCCGTTCCACAGATACGCAGTATTTT

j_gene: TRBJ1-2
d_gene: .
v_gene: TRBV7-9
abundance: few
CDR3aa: CASSLTTGRENGYTF
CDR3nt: TGTGCCAGCAGCTTAACCACGGGGAGGGAAAATGGCTACACCTTC

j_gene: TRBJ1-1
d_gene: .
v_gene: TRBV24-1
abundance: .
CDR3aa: CATSDHRNTEAFF
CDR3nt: TGTGCCACCAGTGATCACAGGAACACTGAAGCTTTCTTT

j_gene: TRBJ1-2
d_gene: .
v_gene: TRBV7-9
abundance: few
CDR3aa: CASSSGWGTLNYGYTF
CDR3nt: TGTGCCAGCAGCAGTGGGTGGGGCACCCTTAACTATGGCTACACCTTC

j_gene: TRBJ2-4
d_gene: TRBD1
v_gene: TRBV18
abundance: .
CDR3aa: CASSPRRDRGGKFGKNIQYF
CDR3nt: TGTGCCAGCTCACCAAGGCGGGACAGGGGAGGAAAATTTGGCAAAAACATTCAGTACTTC

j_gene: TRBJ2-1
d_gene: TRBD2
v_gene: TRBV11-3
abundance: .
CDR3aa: CASSSPPGGGNEQFF
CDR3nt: TGTGCCAGCAGCTCGCCTCCTGGCGGGGGGAATGAGCAGTTCTTC

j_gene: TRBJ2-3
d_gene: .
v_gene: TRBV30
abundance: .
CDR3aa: CAWRVRRRPSTDTQYF
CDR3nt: TGTGCCTGGAGAGTTCGCAGGCGGCCGAGCACAGATACGCAGTATTTT

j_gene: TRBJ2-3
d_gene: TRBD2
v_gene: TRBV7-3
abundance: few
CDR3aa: CASSPGGVTDTQYF
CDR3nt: TGTGCCAGCAGCCCCGGGGGGGTAACAGATACGCAGTATTTT

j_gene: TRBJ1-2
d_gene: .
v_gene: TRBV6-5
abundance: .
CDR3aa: CASSGRSAYGYTF
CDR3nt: TGTGCCAGCAGTGGGAGGTCTGCCTATGGCTACACCTTC

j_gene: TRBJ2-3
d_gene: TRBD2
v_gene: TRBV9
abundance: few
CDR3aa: CASSVHSGEHTDTQYF
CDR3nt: TGTGCCAGCAGCGTCCATAGCGGGGAGCACACAGATACGCAGTATTTT

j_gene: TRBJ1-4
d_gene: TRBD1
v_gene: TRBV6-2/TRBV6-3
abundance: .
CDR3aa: CASSYLRGRHEKLFF
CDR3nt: TGTGCCAGCAGTTACCTCAGGGGGCGTCATGAAAAACTGTTTTTT

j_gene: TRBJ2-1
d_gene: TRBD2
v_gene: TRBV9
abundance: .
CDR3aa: CASSVASGNEQFF
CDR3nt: TGTGCCAGCAGCGTAGCTAGCGGGAATGAGCAGTTCTTC

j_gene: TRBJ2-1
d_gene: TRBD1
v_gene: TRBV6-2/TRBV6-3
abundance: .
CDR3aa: CASRTGTGSYNEQFF
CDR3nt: TGTGCCAGCAGAACCGGGACAGGCTCCTACAATGAGCAGTTCTTC

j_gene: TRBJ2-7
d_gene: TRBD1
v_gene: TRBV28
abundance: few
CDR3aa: CASSLLGGEGFYEQYF
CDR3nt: TGTGCCAGCAGTTTATTAGGGGGCGAAGGATTCTACGAGCAGTACTTC

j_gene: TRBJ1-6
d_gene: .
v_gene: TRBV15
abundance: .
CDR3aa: CATSRDLIRNSPLHF
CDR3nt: TGTGCCACCAGCAGAGATCTGATTAGGAATTCACCCCTCCACTTT

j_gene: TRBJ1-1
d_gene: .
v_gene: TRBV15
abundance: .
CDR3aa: CATSRDRTVNTEAFF
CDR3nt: TGTGCCACCAGCAGAGATAGGACGGTGAACACTGAAGCTTTCTTT

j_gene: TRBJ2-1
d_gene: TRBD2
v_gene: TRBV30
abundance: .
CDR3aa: CAWTPFSGGADEQFF
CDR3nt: TGTGCCTGGACGCCCTTCAGCGGGGGGGCAGATGAGCAGTTCTTC

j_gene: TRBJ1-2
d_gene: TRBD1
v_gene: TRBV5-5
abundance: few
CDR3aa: CASSFGQGLDGYTF
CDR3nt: TGTGCCAGCAGCTTCGGACAGGGTTTGGATGGCTACACCTTC

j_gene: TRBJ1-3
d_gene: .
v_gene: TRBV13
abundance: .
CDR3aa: CASSLNGNTIYF
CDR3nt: TGTGCCAGCAGCTTAAACGGAAACACCATATATTTT

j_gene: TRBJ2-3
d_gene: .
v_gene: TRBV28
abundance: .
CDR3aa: CASLSRGAKADTQYF
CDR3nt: TGTGCCAGCCTCTCCCGGGGGGCTAAGGCAGATACGCAGTATTTT

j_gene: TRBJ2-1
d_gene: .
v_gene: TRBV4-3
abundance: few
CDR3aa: CASSTGWEQFF
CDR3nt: TGCGCCAGCAGCACAGGGTGGGAGCAGTTCTTC

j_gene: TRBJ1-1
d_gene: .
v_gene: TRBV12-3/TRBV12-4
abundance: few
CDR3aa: CASSLERPATEAFF
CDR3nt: TGTGCCAGCAGTTTAGAGCGGCCAGCCACTGAAGCTTTCTTT

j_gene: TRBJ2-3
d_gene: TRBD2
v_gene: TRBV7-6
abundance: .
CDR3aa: CASSLGLAGVGDTQYF
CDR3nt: TGTGCCAGCAGCTTAGGGCTAGCGGGAGTGGGAGATACGCAGTATTTT

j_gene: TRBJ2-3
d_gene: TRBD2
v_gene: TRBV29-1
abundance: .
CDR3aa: CSVVLWGLEFTDTQYF
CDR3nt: TGCAGCGTTGTTCTTTGGGGACTAGAGTTCACAGATACGCAGTATTTT

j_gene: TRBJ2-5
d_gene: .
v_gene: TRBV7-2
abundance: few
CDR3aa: CASTRDPRLFAKETQYF
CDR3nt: TGTGCCAGCACTCGGGACCCTAGGCTGTTTGCGAAAGAGACCCAGTACTTC

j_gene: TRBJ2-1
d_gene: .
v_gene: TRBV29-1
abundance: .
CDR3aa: CSVWPAGGEFYEQFF
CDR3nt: TGCAGCGTTTGGCCGGCAGGGGGGGAGTTTTATGAGCAGTTCTTC

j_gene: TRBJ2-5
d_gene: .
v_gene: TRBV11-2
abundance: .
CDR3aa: CASRSPGGRETQYF
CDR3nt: TGTGCCAGCAGATCTCCCGGGGGGCGGGAGACCCAGTACTTC

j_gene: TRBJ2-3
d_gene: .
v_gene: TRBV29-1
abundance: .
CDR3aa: CSARSDTQYF
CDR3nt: TGCAGCGCTCGGAGCGATACGCAGTATTTT

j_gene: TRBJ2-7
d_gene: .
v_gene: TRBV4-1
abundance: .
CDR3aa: CASSQESAGRGYEQYF
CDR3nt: TGCGCCAGCAGCCAAGAATCCGCGGGCCGGGGGTACGAGCAGTACTTC

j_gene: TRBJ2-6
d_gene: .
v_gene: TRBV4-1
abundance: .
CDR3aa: CASSQEGLGGKSGANVLTF
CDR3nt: TGCGCCAGCAGCCAAGAGGGCCTCGGTGGGAAGTCTGGGGCCAACGTCCTGACTTTC

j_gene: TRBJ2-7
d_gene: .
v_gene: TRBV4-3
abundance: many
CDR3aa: CASSQDYQGGSPYEQYF
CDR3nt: TGCGCCAGCAGCCAAGATTACCAGGGGGGATCTCCCTACGAGCAGTACTTC